These T cell receptor beta chains were read from a single sample in a study of T cells in Graves' hyperthyroidism and ophthalmopathy. In TCRdb, the multiplex PCR reads were re-called with MiXCR into one record per CDR3 protein. Found here are approximately 300,000 distinct CDR3 sequences, around 20% of them singletons; the top ten hold just under 40%. Material for sequencing was blood. These receptors were taken from a man over 45 with Graves' ophthalmopathy. CDR3s include the opening cysteine and the closing phenylalanine or tryptophan. Each record gives: J gene, clone size, D gene, V gene, CDR3 protein, CDR3 DNA. D genes are given only for firm matches. Clone size is stated in some rows and not others, as once, few, many or a class when expanded.

>TRBJ1-5|.|.|TRBV6-1
CASSSRWNQPQHF
TGTGCCAGCAGCTCAAGATGGAATCAGCCCCAGCATTTT
>TRBJ2-5|many|TRBD2|TRBV2
CASSVLAGEETQYF
TGTGCCAGCAGTGTCCTAGCGGGAGAGGAGACCCAGTACTTC
>TRBJ2-3|.|TRBD1|TRBV28
CASRPGQGIDTQYF
TGTGCCAGCAGGCCCGGACAGGGGATAGATACGCAGTATTTT
>TRBJ2-3|.|TRBD2|TRBV10-3
CAISLAGGADTQYF
TGTGCCATCAGTCTCGCGGGAGGAGCAGATACGCAGTATTTT
>TRBJ2-3|.|.|TRBV5-5
CASSLDYFTDTQYF
TGTGCCAGCAGCTTGGACTACTTCACAGATACGCAGTATTTT
>TRBJ2-1|few|TRBD2|TRBV28
CASSFGGGGTRGEQFF
TGTGCCAGCAGTTTTGGGGGGGGAGGGACTAGAGGTGAGCAGTTCTTC
>TRBJ2-1|few|.|TRBV25-1
CASSGVGREWGDNEQFF
TGTGCCAGCAGTGGCGTTGGACGGGAATGGGGCGACAATGAGCAGTTCTTC
>TRBJ2-2|.|.|TRBV9
CASSVGVSGLNTGELFF
TGTGCCAGCAGCGTAGGTGTCTCCGGACTTAACACCGGGGAGCTGTTTTTT
>TRBJ2-3|few|TRBD2|TRBV6-2/TRBV6-3
CASSYSGLERTDTQYF
TGTGCCAGCAGTTACTCTGGACTAGAGCGCACAGATACGCAGTATTTT
>TRBJ2-1|.|.|TRBV20-1
CSASNRVWDNEQFF
TGCAGTGCTAGCAACAGGGTGTGGGACAATGAGCAGTTCTTC
>TRBJ2-1|few|.|TRBV20-1
CSARDGGAYNEQFF
TGCAGTGCGCGGGACGGAGGGGCCTACAATGAGCAGTTCTTC
>TRBJ1-4|many|.|TRBV7-9
CASSRGVGEKLFF
TGTGCCAGCAGTCGTGGGGTGGGCGAAAAACTGTTTTTT
>TRBJ2-1|few|.|TRBV7-3
CASSTSTAHNEQFF
TGTGCCAGCAGTACTAGTACGGCCCACAATGAGCAGTTCTTC
>TRBJ2-3|.|TRBD1|TRBV20-1
CSAQQGASATDTQYF
TGCAGTGCTCAACAGGGGGCGTCCGCCACAGATACGCAGTATTTT
>TRBJ2-3|.|.|TRBV5-5
CASSYGQQSTDTQYF
TGTGCCAGCAGCTACGGACAGCAAAGCACAGATACGCAGTATTTT
>TRBJ1-2|.|.|TRBV5-1
CASSSPIHRSGYTF
TGCGCCAGCAGCTCCCCGATACATCGGAGTGGCTACACCTTC
>TRBJ2-1|many|TRBD2|TRBV9
CASSVSGSSYNEQFF
TGTGCCAGCAGCGTTAGCGGGAGCTCCTACAATGAGCAGTTCTTC
>TRBJ2-5|few|.|TRBV5-1
CASSSSGEAQETQYF
TGCGCCAGCAGCTCAAGCGGAGAGGCCCAAGAGACCCAGTACTTC
>TRBJ2-4|few|.|TRBV19
CASSIAYGDIQYF
TGTGCCAGTAGTATCGCTTATGGGGACATTCAGTACTTC